This TCR beta chain comes out of a study of blood T cell repertoires in COVID-19 (dated by TCRdb to between 2020 and 2021). As for the study more broadly: Samples from collaborators originated in the United States, Italy and Spain and spanned both the acute and convalescent phases of COVID-19. The prospective study material was composed of cDNA or gDNA derived from T cells, B-cell-depleted T cells, or PBMCs. Deeply sampled blood TCRbeta repertoires from subjects exposed to, actively infected with, or recovered from COVID-19 were included in the dataset. The repertoires were released in a freely available public database meant as a resource for research on the immune response to SARS-CoV-2. The samples were drawn from two sources: the first 160 participants of the ongoing ImmuneRACE study, and 1,200 or so subjects contributed by 6 global collaborators. Sample metadata almost always included a de-identified subject ID, COVID-19 status, age in years and sex. Where HLA class I and class II types were available, the types were taken from metadata supplied by the sample provider, not from assay-based typing. The research as a whole found: Clinical and demographic metadata were provided uncurated, with the amount varying by source and participant.

One collaborating source in Seattle enrolled patients during active infection and followed them longitudinally through the course of disease. The collaborating institutions used their own protocols to collect whole blood in K2EDTA tubes. Collaborator samples were shipped for TCRbeta analysis as frozen whole blood, isolated PBMCs, or DNA extracted from either sample type. Germline trimming: 4 bases from V, 2 bases from J; junction bases outside gene matches: 4. There are 16 amino acids in the CDR3, from cysteine to phenylalanine inclusive. Left in the record is the CDR3 DNA by itself, 48 bases read in frame from the first base. CDR1 MNHEY and CDR2 SVGEGT were looked up in the germline V gene. The immunoSEQ Assay, a bias-controlled multiplex PCR, was used to amplify TCRbeta CDR3 regions from genomic DNA. The authors' pipeline ran thus. Within the assay, amplification of reference gene primers was used to estimate how many nucleated cells each sample contained. To quantify the absolute abundance of each unique TCRbeta CDR3 rearrangement, sequence reads were collapsed and filtered. For each sample, productive Simpson clonality was calculated by taking the square root of Simpson's diversity index across productive rearrangements. Here the immuneACCESS table is served through TCRdb, limited to in-frame sequences with V and J called. Missing clones are a known gap in these copies; in checked studies unresolved V genes cover under half, and the rest lacks a known reason. That table is the source of V, J and clone size, and D and trimming were worked out from the DNA. In this sample the table shows about 180,000 clones, 85% to 90% of which occur a single time. The ten largest clones capture 18% of the sample.

Concerning this clone itself: This clone's antigen is unknown. Base qualities are not at hand, and no much larger clone is one base apart.

Sequencing was carried out using peripheral blood. This clonotype was sampled from a person between 70 and 80 years old with COVID-19, enrolled during active disease. In this chain, TRBV6-2 or TRBV6-3 is recombined with TRBJ2-5, with TRBD2 identical over 13 junction bases. The CDR3 sequence is CASSWPGLAGQETQYF. The DNA sequence is as follows: TGTGCCAGCAGTTGGCCGGGACTAGCGGGACAAGAGACCCAGTACTTC.